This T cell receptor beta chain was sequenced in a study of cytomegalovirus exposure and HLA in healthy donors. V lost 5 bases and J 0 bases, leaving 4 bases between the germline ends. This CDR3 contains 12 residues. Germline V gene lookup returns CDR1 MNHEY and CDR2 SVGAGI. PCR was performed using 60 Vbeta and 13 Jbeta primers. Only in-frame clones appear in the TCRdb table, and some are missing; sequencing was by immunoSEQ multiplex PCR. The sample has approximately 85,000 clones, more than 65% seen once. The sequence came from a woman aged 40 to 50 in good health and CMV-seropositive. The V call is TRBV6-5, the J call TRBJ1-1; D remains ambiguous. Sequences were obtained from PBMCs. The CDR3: CASSEVNTEAFF. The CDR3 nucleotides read TGTGCCAGCAGTGAGGTGAACACTGAAGCTTTCTTT.